The sample holds many counts of the clone carrying this TCR beta chain. The antigen is unknown. The record originates from a study of CD8 T cells in ankylosing spondylitis. Study-wide points: Clones linked to the disease showed a CD8+ phenotype. They occurred at relatively low frequencies in peripheral blood. Reportedly, significant enrichment of disease-linked clones occurred in matched ankylosing spondylitis synovial fluid. Ankylosing spondylitis blood appeared to be characterized by a TCR beta motif of about 8 highly homologous variants. Existing reports had already noted some motif variants in reactive arthritis synovial fluid and blood.

In TCRdb, the 5' RACE reads were re-called with MiXCR into one record per CDR3 protein. This table holds around 490,000 distinct CDR3 sequences, over 4% found once. In germline, CDR1 is MDHEN, CDR2 SYDVKM. The CDR3 has 14 amino acids. V lost 5 bases and J 2 bases, leaving 10 bases between the germline ends. V is TRBV28 and J is TRBJ2-4, with D perhaps TRBD2 (6 bases). This receptor was taken from a male donor with ankylosing spondylitis. The material sequenced was blood, either unsorted or a sorted T cell fraction (not recorded which). The DNA for the CDR3 is TGTGCCAGCAGTCCGACTAGACCCAAAAACATTCAGTACTTC. Translated: CASSPTRPKNIQYF.